The rows below give T cell receptor beta chains drawn from one sample of a study of T-cell reconstitution after alpha-beta-depleted transplantation in children. TCRdb recomputed calls from the PCR reads with MiXCR, one row per CDR3 protein. Altogether 600,000 to 700,000 distinct CDR3 sequences are present, around 12% being singletons, with the ten largest covering around 0.8%. The starting material was PBMCs, obtained before TCRalphabeta/CD19-depleted stem cell transplant. The receptors come from a girl aged 2-9 years with congenital amegakaryocytic thrombocytopenia, due to receive a stem cell transplant. Each CDR3 is given with its conserved first and last residue. A D gene is named only where the DNA matches it firmly. Size values are once, few and many counts, or a class for expanded clones, and some rows have none.

clone size	V gene	J gene	D gene	CDR3 DNA	CDR3 protein
many	TRBV5-1	TRBJ2-1	.	TGCGCCAGCAGCCTCTTCTCATTCGAAGCCCTGCACAACAATGAGCAGTTCTTC	CASSLFSFEALHNNEQFF
.	TRBV4-1	TRBJ2-7	.	TGCGCCAGCAGCCGCTCCGGGGAGCCTTACTACGAGCAGTACTTC	CASSRSGEPYYEQYF
.	TRBV27	TRBJ2-7	TRBD1	TGTGCCAGCAGTTTGACAGGGCTGGTCTACGAGCAGTACTTC	CASSLTGLVYEQYF
many	TRBV10-3	TRBJ1-1	.	TGTGCCATCAGTGAAAGAGGGAGTGGTGAAGCTTTCTTT	CAISERGSGEAFF
.	TRBV24-1	TRBJ2-5	.	TGTGCCACCAGTGATTTCGGGGAAGAGACCCAGTACTTC	CATSDFGEETQYF
few	TRBV14	TRBJ2-2	TRBD1	TGTGCCAGCAGCCAACGACAGGGCGGGGAGCTGTTTTTT	CASSQRQGGELFF
.	TRBV29-1	TRBJ2-5	.	TGCAGCGTTGAGGGGGAGAACCAGTACTTC	CSVEGENQYF
many	TRBV5-1	TRBJ2-3	TRBD2	TGCGCCAGCAGCTGGACTAGCGCGGGAGATACGCAGTATTTT	CASSWTSAGDTQYF
many	TRBV20-1	TRBJ2-4	.	TGCAGTGCTAGAGAACTGCCCTCCCGTGGGTTAAACATTCAGTACTTC	CSARELPSRGLNIQYF
few	TRBV5-1	TRBJ2-1	TRBD2	TGCGCCAGCAGCTCAGGACTAGCGGCTGGTAGTGAGCAGTTCTTC	CASSSGLAAGSEQFF
many	TRBV20-1	TRBJ1-5	TRBD1	TGCAGCAGCCGGGACAGGGGTAGTAGCAATCAGCCCCAGCATTTT	CSSRDRGSSNQPQHF
few	TRBV5-1	TRBJ2-5	.	TGCGCCAGCAGCTTCCTTCCGGGACACGCAGACCCCAAGGGTGGTGAGACCCAGTACTTC	CASSFLPGHADPKGGETQYF
many	TRBV20-1	TRBJ1-2	.	TGCAGTGCCCAGTTGACTCAGGGGCTAGGCCTTAACTATGGCTACACCTTC	CSAQLTQGLGLNYGYTF
few	TRBV7-2	TRBJ2-7	TRBD2	TGTGCCAGCAGCTTTCGTAGCGGGAGTTCCTCCTACGAGCAGTACTTC	CASSFRSGSSSYEQYF
many	TRBV20-1	TRBJ1-4	TRBD1	TGCAGTGCTAATGTCAGGGGGCGCGTTGAAAAACTGTTTTTT	CSANVRGRVEKLFF
many	TRBV5-1	TRBJ2-1	TRBD2	TGCGCCAGCAGCTTGGCGGATAGCGGGAGGGCCTACAATGAGCAGTTCTTC	CASSLADSGRAYNEQFF
many	TRBV20-1	TRBJ2-5	.	TGCAGTGCTAGATCGCAGGGACCCGAAGAGACCCAGTACTTC	CSARSQGPEETQYF
.	TRBV7-9	TRBJ2-7	.	TGTGCCAGCAGCTTCGCTACTAAATACGAGGAGTACTTC	CASSFATKYEEYF
.	TRBV7-9	TRBJ2-7	.	TGTGCCAGCAGCTTAGTGGCACTTGGGGCCTCCTACGAGCAGTACTTC	CASSLVALGASYEQYF
few	TRBV5-1	TRBJ1-1	.	TGCGCCAGCAGCATAGACGGCGCCGAAGGCTCTGAAGCTTTCTTT	CASSIDGAEGSEAFF
many	TRBV20-1	TRBJ2-2	.	TGCAGTGCTAGAGATCGCCCACTCCGGGAAACTTACACCGGGGAGCTGTTTTTT	CSARDRPLRETYTGELFF
many	TRBV15	TRBJ2-3	.	TGTGCCACCAGTTTTATTGCAGATACGCAGTATTTT	CATSFIADTQYF
many	TRBV5-1	TRBJ2-7	TRBD2	TGCGCCAGCAGCGACCGTGGGGGAGGGCCATTTGAGCAGTACTTC	CASSDRGGGPFEQYF
once	TRBV28	TRBJ1-2	.	TGTGCCAGCAGTTTATGGGGGACTCCATATGGCTACACCTTC	CASSLWGTPYGYTF
.	TRBV7-6	TRBJ2-5	TRBD2	TGTGCCAGCAGCCACGTGGGGCGACGGGAGGGCCGCGAGACCCAGTACTTC	CASSHVGRREGRETQYF
.	TRBV12-3/TRBV12-4	TRBJ2-1	.	TGTGCCAGCAGTTTCTGGTCCTGGGCCTACAATGAGCAGTTCTTC	CASSFWSWAYNEQFF
.	TRBV5-5	TRBJ2-6	TRBD1	TGTGCCAGCAGCTTTACCACCGGGACAGGGGCTGGGGCCAACGTCCTGACTTTC	CASSFTTGTGAGANVLTF
few	TRBV10-3	TRBJ2-4	.	TGTGCCGCCGCAGAGGCCCGCTCCAGCATTCAGTACTTC	CAAAEARSSIQYF
many	TRBV15	TRBJ1-2	.	TGTGCCACCAGCAGAGATGGTCCCAATCTCTTAGGCGGCTACACCTTC	CATSRDGPNLLGGYTF
few	TRBV29-1	TRBJ1-1	.	TGCAGCGTTGTTCTGGGTGACACTGAAGCTTTCTTT	CSVVLGDTEAFF
once	TRBV4-1	TRBJ1-2	TRBD1	TGCGCCAGTTCGGACAGGGAATACTATGGCTACACCTTC	CASSDREYYGYTF
few	TRBV19	TRBJ2-7	TRBD2	TGTGCCAGTATTCCCGGGACTACGGGAAACGAGCAGTACTTC	CASIPGTTGNEQYF
many	TRBV7-3	TRBJ2-2	.	TGTGCCAGCAGCTCCGGAGGGGGTTACGGGGAGCTGTTTTTT	CASSSGGGYGELFF
once	TRBV7-9	TRBJ1-1	.	TGTGCCAGCATCACCGGGAACACTGAAGCGTTCTTT	CASITGNTEAFF
.	TRBV20-1	TRBJ2-1	TRBD2	TGCAGTGCGGATGCGGGAGACCCCTACAATGAGCAGTTCTTC	CSADAGDPYNEQFF
many	TRBV29-1	TRBJ2-7	.	TGCAGCGTTGAACAACGTACCGAGCAGTACTTC	CSVEQRTEQYF
many	TRBV7-4	TRBJ2-7	.	TGTGCCAGCCCGAATATAATCTACGAGCAGTACTTC	CASPNIIYEQYF
.	TRBV20-1	TRBJ2-7	TRBD2	TGCAGTGCTCGAACGTTAGCGGGAATGGGGGAGCAGTACTTC	CSARTLAGMGEQYF
many	TRBV6-1	TRBJ2-7	.	TGTGCCAGCAGTCGATCCGGTTATACCTACGAGCAGTACTTC	CASSRSGYTYEQYF
many	TRBV29-1	TRBJ2-7	.	TGCAGCCCCCCGGACTTGTGCTACGAGCAGTACTTC	CSPPDLCYEQYF
many	TRBV10-3	TRBJ2-2	.	TGTGCCATCAGTGAACGAGGGAGAAGGATTGGGGAGCTGTTTTTT	CAISERGRRIGELFF
few	TRBV30	TRBJ1-4	.	TGTGCCTGGGACAGGCTCAATGAAAAACTGTTTTTT	CAWDRLNEKLFF
.	TRBV5-1	TRBJ2-1	TRBD2	TGCGCCAGCGCCCAGGCGGCGGGAGAATACAATGAGCAGTTCTTC	CASAQAAGEYNEQFF
.	TRBV10-3	TRBJ1-3	.	TGTGCCATCAGTGAGTCGATATGGTTTGGAAACACCATATATTTT	CAISESIWFGNTIYF
.	TRBV14	TRBJ2-1	.	TGTGCCAGCAGCCAAGAGGGATCCAATGAGCAGTTCTTC	CASSQEGSNEQFF
.	TRBV6-1	TRBJ2-3	.	TGTGCCAGCAGCCCCCAGTTCAATCAGCCCCAGTATTTT	CASSPQFNQPQYF
.	TRBV11-1	TRBJ1-1	.	TGTGCCAGCAGCCAAAACGCCCTTGAAGCTTTCTTT	CASSQNALEAFF
many	TRBV5-1	TRBJ2-7	TRBD1	TGCGCCAGCAGCTCTGCGACAGGGCACTACGAGCAGTACTTC	CASSSATGHYEQYF
few	TRBV21-1	TRBJ1-6	.	TGTGCCAGCAGCAAAGGGAAGGAGGGTAGCTCCTATAATTCACCCCTCCACTTT	CASSKGKEGSSYNSPLHF
many	TRBV7-9	TRBJ2-7	.	TGTGCCAGCAGCGCCGGGGGAGCTCAATACGAGCAGTACTTC	CASSAGGAQYEQYF
many	TRBV12-3/TRBV12-4	TRBJ2-7	TRBD2	TGTGCCAGCAGTAGCGGGAAAGGTCTCGAGCAGTACTTC	CASSSGKGLEQYF
.	TRBV7-6	TRBJ1-6	.	TGTGCCAGCAGCAGAGCCAGGGATAACAATTCACCCCTCCACTTT	CASSRARDNNSPLHF
many	TRBV20-1	TRBJ1-5	TRBD1	TGCAGTGCTCCCCCCCGGACAGGGGGAATGTATAGCAATCAGCCCCAGCATTTT	CSAPPRTGGMYSNQPQHF
many	TRBV12-3/TRBV12-4	TRBJ2-2	.	TGTGCCAGCAGTTTTGGCGGGGAGCTGTTTTTT	CASSFGGELFF
many	TRBV5-1	TRBJ1-6	.	TGCGCCAGCAGCGCGACTGATAATTCACCCCTCCACTTT	CASSATDNSPLHF